This entry is about one T cell receptor (beta chain). The data were obtained in a study of blood T cells in healthy people across ages. The second PCR ran roughly 6 to 12 cycles with a sample-barcoded 5' primer and J-beta primers. TCRdb re-called the 5' RACE reads with MiXCR, one entry per CDR3 protein. The data show more than 900,000 distinct CDR3 sequences, almost 25% seen once. The CDR3 contains 15 residues. With 6 bases removed from V and 4 bases from J, the gap between germline ends came to 15 bases. The data also belong to a second study, concerning T cells of mothers and their children. That study adds: The study found thymic selection shapes TCR recombination output similarly in related and unrelated pairs. The authors detected no persistent microchimeric T cell clones.

This chain connects TRBV12-3 or TRBV12-4 to TRBJ2-2; the D call may be TRBD1 or TRBD2 (5 bases each). The sample comprised blood. This clonotype was sampled from a girl between 2 and 10 years old in good health. CDR3 nucleotides: TGTGCCAGCAGCCCTAGGGGAGATGGCACCGGGGAGCTGTTTTTT. Translation gives CASSPRGDGTGELFF.